Shown below are 32 T cell receptor beta chains from a single sample sequenced in a study of neurological immune-mediated disorders. MiXCR, run by TCRdb on the 5' RACE reads, gives a single entry per CDR3 protein. Altogether 49,000 or so distinct CDR3 sequences are present, roughly 17% being singletons, with the ten largest covering 4% to 4.5%. Sample: PBMCs. The receptors stem from a man in his 60s in good health.

Concerning this clonotype: The junction differs from germline at one of its ends, possibly a read error. V is TRBV15 and J is TRBJ2-7, with 9 bases lining up with TRBD2. Per germline, CDR1 LNHNV and CDR2 YYDKDF (reference sequence). The CDR3 extends over 15 amino acids. This CDR3 reads CATSRDVGLAYEQDF. CDR3 sequence (DNA): TGTGCCACCAGTAGAGATGTGGGACTAGCCTACGAGCAGGACTTC.

As concerns this clonotype: A single base separates this from a much larger clone, so it may be a read error. The chain joins TRBV20-1 to TRBJ2-7; tentatively, D is TRBD2 (6 bases). Germline CDR1 is DFQATT and CDR2 is SNEGSKA (reference sequence). CDR3 length: 14 amino acids. DNA of the CDR3: TGCATTGCCGAAGTTAGCGGCCCCTGGGCCGAGCAGTACTTC. The encoded protein is CIAEVSGPWAEQYF.

This clonotype occurred many times. The rearrangement uses TRBV20-1 and TRBJ2-7; D remains unclear. CDR1 DFQATT and CDR2 SNEGSKA come from the germline V gene (reference sequence). This CDR3 region has 14 residues. Trimming pared 0 bases from V and 0 bases from J, leaving 9 bases between. CDR3 sequence (DNA): TGCAGTGCTAGAGATCCCACGAGCTCCTACGAGCAGTACTTC. Protein sequence: CSARDPTSSYEQYF.

This clonotype showed up many times. The chain has TRBV20-1 and TRBJ2-7; 9 bases line up with TRBD2. V gave up 3 bases and J gave up 4 bases; unmatched junction bases: 10. Germline V gene lookup returns CDR1 DFQATT and CDR2 SNEGSKA (reference sequence). This CDR3 contains 15 residues. This chain's CDR3 is CSARSPGAGGYEQYF. CDR3 in DNA: TGCAGTGCTAGGTCCCCGGGTGCGGGAGGGTACGAGCAGTACTTC.

This clonotype was detected ten times or more. This rearrangement joins TRBV5-1 to TRBJ1-1; D unresolved. Between the trimmed V and J ends, which lost 6 bases and 2 bases, there was a span of 14 bases. The germline V gene has CDR1 SGHRS and CDR2 YFSETQ. This CDR3 comprises 14 residues. DNA for the CDR3: TGCGCCAGCAAAGGGAGATCGGGCAACACTGAAGCTTTCTTT. It translates to CASKGRSGNTEAFF.

This clonotype has a count of ten or more. The chain is built from TRBV20-1 and TRBJ2-5, with D possibly TRBD1 on 5 matching bases. Germline-derived CDR1 and CDR2 are DFQATT and SNEGSKA (reference sequence). Trimming took 0 bases from V and 1 from J, leaving 12 bases between them. This CDR3 contains 15 residues. CDR3 protein: CSARDMAGLQETQYF. The CDR3 DNA follows: TGCAGTGCTAGAGATATGGCAGGGCTCCAAGAGACCCAGTACTTC.

This clonotype was seen at least ten times. The chain carries TRBV4-2 and TRBJ2-7, with D unresolved. The V and J ends lost 2 bases and 5 bases respectively, with 13 bases between them. Germline CDR1 and CDR2: LGHNA and YNFKEQ. The CDR3 spans 14 residues. The CDR3 region has the DNA TGTGCCAGCAGCCAAAATCCCCCACTGGACGAGCAGTACTTC. As protein: CASSQNPPLDEQYF.

This clonotype was picked up many times. The chain joins TRBV12-3 or TRBV12-4 to TRBJ2-5, with D perhaps matching TRBD2 (7 bases). The ends were cut back, 2 bases at V and 5 bases at J, with 12 bases in the middle. CDR3 length: 14 residues. The CDR3 region is CASSLRGGLETQYF. CDR3 nucleotides: TGTGCCAGCAGTTTAAGGGGGGGATTGGAGACCCAGTACTTC.

Sample share makes this clonotype medium-sized (0.01 to 0.1%). The CDR3 loop is CSARATGDSPLHF. The CDR3 bases are TGCAGTGCTAGGGCCACAGGGGATTCACCCCTCCACTTT. This chain connects TRBV20-1 to TRBJ1-6, with 7 bases aligning to TRBD1. This CDR3 contains 13 residues. Germline lookup yields CDR1 DFQATT and CDR2 SNEGSKA (reference sequence). V dropped 3 bases and J dropped 8; count of bases not matched to a gene: 4.

This clonotype was observed many times. The rearrangement joins TRBV20-1 to TRBJ2-1, with 11 bases fitting TRBD2. Germline loops: CDR1 DFQATT, CDR2 SNEGSKA (reference sequence). After removal of 6 bases from V and 4 bases from J, the junction contained 14 bases not matched to a gene. CDR3 size: 17 residues. CDR3 amino acids: CSALLAGANRGYNEQFF. The CDR3 region has the DNA TGCAGTGCACTACTAGCGGGAGCCAACCGGGGGTACAATGAGCAGTTCTTC.

This clonotype came up a few times. The chain links TRBV20-1 to TRBJ2-7, with 9 nucleotides matching TRBD2. CDR1 and CDR2 (germline): DFQATT, SNEGSKA (reference sequence). Germline trimming cut 6 bases from V and 6 bases from J; bases unmatched to any gene: 6. CDR3 length: 12 residues. The CDR3 region is CSATGLAAEQYF. The CDR3 DNA follows: TGCAGTGCCACGGGACTAGCCGCCGAGCAGTACTTC.

Many counts were recorded for this clonotype. V usage is TRBV20-1 and J usage is TRBJ2-5; 11 bases map to TRBD2. The CDR3 has 15 residues. Germline V lookup: CDR1 DFQATT, CDR2 SNEGSKA (reference sequence). With V trimmed by 2 bases and J by 5 bases, 7 bases remained unmatched. For the CDR3, the DNA is TGCAGTGCTAGATTTAGCGGGAGGGCCAGGGAGACCCAGTACTTC. Protein sequence: CSARFSGRARETQYF.

This clonotype appeared many times. The V and J genes are TRBV5-1 and TRBJ2-7; D is possibly TRBD1 or TRBD2 (5 bases each). V was pared by 4 bases and J by 2 bases, with 16 bases between. Germline V gives CDR1 SGHRS, CDR2 YFSETQ. CDR3 length: 15 amino acids. Written as DNA, the CDR3 is TGCGCCAGCAGCACCAACGGGGCCTACACCTACGAGCAGTACTTC. Protein: CASSTNGAYTYEQYF. The complete variable domain, with remaining parts taken from reference TRBV5-1 and TRBJ2-7, reads KAGVTQTPRYLIKTRGQQVTLSCSPISGHRSVSWYQQTPGQGLQFLFEYFSETQRNKGNFPGRFSGRQFSNSRSEMNVSTLELGDSALYLCASSTNGAYTYEQYFGPGTRLTVT.

This clonotype was picked up a small number of times. V gene TRBV5-5 combines with J gene TRBJ2-7; D gene uncertain. In germline, CDR1 is SGHKS, CDR2 YYEKEE (reference sequence). V lost 1 base and J lost 3, with 20 bases in between. The CDR3 has 17 amino acids. For the CDR3, the DNA is TGTGCCAGCAGCTTGAGGGCCCCTTGGCAGCCCAACTACGAGCAGTACTTC. It specifies CASSLRAPWQPNYEQYF.

This clonotype was counted ten times or more. This chain uses TRBV5-1 with TRBJ2-2; D uncertain. CDR1 SGHRS and CDR2 YFSETQ come from the germline V gene. This CDR3 region has 14 residues. Trimming took off 4 bases at V and 1 base at J, with 8 bases between the two ends. CDR3 in amino acids: CASSVVGNTGELFF. For the CDR3, the DNA is TGCGCCAGCAGCGTTGTAGGGAACACCGGGGAGCTGTTTTTT. The full variable domain, in which reference TRBV5-1 and TRBJ2-2 provide the parts outside the CDR3, is KAGVTQTPRYLIKTRGQQVTLSCSPISGHRSVSWYQQTPGQGLQFLFEYFSETQRNKGNFPGRFSGRQFSNSRSEMNVSTLELGDSALYLCASSVVGNTGELFFGEGSRLTVL.

This clonotype was detected ten times or more. The chain links TRBV7-2 to TRBJ2-2; TRBD2 matches at 10 bases. This CDR3 comprises 18 residues. The ends lost 1 base at V and 1 base at J; junction bases unmatched: 6. Looked up from germline, CDR1 is SGHTA and CDR2 is FQGNSA. The CDR3 region is CASSLGPGLAVNTGELFF. DNA of the CDR3: TGTGCCAGCAGCTTAGGCCCCGGACTAGCGGTGAACACCGGGGAGCTGTTTTTT.

In this sample, this clonotype turned up many times. V gene TRBV12-3 or TRBV12-4 combines with J gene TRBJ2-2; a possible D gene is TRBD1 (5 bases). The CDR3 runs 14 residues. The V and J ends lost 4 bases and 5 bases respectively, with 11 bases between them. CDR3 in DNA: TGTGCCAGCAGTTCAGGCAGGGCGACCGGGGAGCTGTTTTTT. Translated, it gives CASSSGRATGELFF.

V gene TRBV12-3 or TRBV12-4 combines with J gene TRBJ1-4; D unclear. Between the trimmed V and J ends, which lost 6 bases and 8 bases, there was a span of 10 bases. The CDR3 spans 12 residues. The CDR3 reads CASRILGEKLFF. In DNA, the CDR3 is TGTGCCAGCAGGATCCTCGGGGAAAAACTGTTTTTT.

The table lists this clonotype with many counts. The J gene is TRBJ2-5, the V gene TRBV6-5; 8 positions agree with TRBD1. V lost 4 bases, J lost 5 bases, and 9 bases stayed unmatched. Germline V gene data show CDR1 as MNHEY and CDR2 as SVGAGI. The CDR3 has 15 residues. The CDR3 DNA is TGTGCCAGCAGTTCGGCAGGGGGCTCGGGTGAGACCCAGTACTTC. Translation: CASSSAGGSGETQYF.

This clonotype was recorded at least ten times. The V call is TRBV9, the J call TRBJ1-1; the D gene is possibly TRBD1 (5 bases). Trimming cost V 3 bases and J 5 bases, with 14 bases left between them. This CDR3 region has 14 residues. The germline V gene encodes CDR1 SGDLS and CDR2 YYNGEE. CDR3 in amino acids: CASSAVGARTEAFF. CDR3 nucleotides: TGTGCCAGCAGCGCGGTCGGGGCGCGGACTGAAGCTTTCTTT.

This clonotype occurred many times. The chain carries TRBV20-1 and TRBJ2-5; D is ambiguous. The V end was cut by 5 bases, the J end by 0 bases, with 10 bases between. Germline assignment: CDR1 DFQATT and CDR2 SNEGSKA (reference sequence). The CDR3 runs to 13 residues. CDR3 residues: CSAERQNQETQYF. The CDR3 region has the DNA TGCAGTGCTGAAAGGCAGAACCAAGAGACCCAGTACTTC.

The table lists this clonotype with many counts. The chain combines TRBV5-1 with TRBJ2-1, with 8 bases fitting TRBD2. CDR1 is SGHRS and CDR2 is YFSETQ in the germline V gene. The ends lost 4 bases at V and 0 bases at J; junction bases unmatched: 9. The CDR3 has 17 residues. The DNA for the CDR3 is TGCGCCAGCAGCCCCGGACTAGCCCCAAGCTCCTACAATGAGCAGTTCTTC. Translation gives CASSPGLAPSSYNEQFF.

The J gene is TRBJ2-3, the V gene TRBV4-2; 7 nucleotides match TRBD2. Losses at the gene ends were 1 base for V and 1 base for J; bases not matched to a gene: 5. The CDR3 has 16 amino acids. Germline CDR1 and CDR2: LGHNA and YNFKEQ. Here the CDR3 reads CASSQVGGWGTDTQYF. CDR3 bases: TGTGCCAGCAGCCAAGTGGGAGGGTGGGGCACAGATACGCAGTATTTT.

The chain employs TRBV7-2 and TRBJ2-7; possibly TRBD1 or TRBD2 for D (7 bases each). The CDR3 extends over 17 amino acids. CDR1 and CDR2 (germline): SGHTA, FQGNSA. Between the trimmed V and J ends, which lost 2 bases and 2 bases, there was a span of 19 bases. The DNA for the CDR3 is TGTGCCAGCAGCTTAATACGCCAGGGGGGGAGACCCTACGAGCAGTACTTC. Its protein is CASSLIRQGGRPYEQYF. Variable domain in full (rest from reference TRBV7-2 and TRBJ2-7): GAGVSQSPSNKVTEKGKDVELRCDPISGHTALYWYRQSLGQGLEFLIYFQGNSAPDKSGLPSDRFSAERTGGSVSTLTIQRTQQEDSAVYLCASSLIRQGGRPYEQYFGPGTRLTVT.

This clonotype was observed many times. In DNA, the CDR3 is TGTGCCAGCAGCAACGTGGGGTTGAGAACTGAAGCTTTCTTT. It specifies CASSNVGLRTEAFF. The rearrangement uses TRBV11-2 and TRBJ1-1; D is undetermined. Trimming removed 5 bases from V and 5 bases from J, with 15 bases in between. CDR1 and CDR2 from the germline V gene are SGHAT and FQNNGV. The CDR3 extends over 14 amino acids.

This clonotype was recorded many times. This sequence joins TRBV3-1 and TRBJ1-2; weak D call: TRBD1 (5 bases). Germline V gene sequence: CDR1 LGHDT, CDR2 YNNKEL (reference sequence). The germline V and J ends were trimmed by 4 bases and 8 bases, with 11 bases remaining between them. There are 12 residues in the CDR3. CDR3 protein: CASSPQGWGYTF. In DNA, the CDR3 is TGTGCCAGCAGCCCCCAGGGTTGGGGCTACACCTTC. Drawing the rest from reference TRBV3-1 and TRBJ1-2, the complete variable domain is DTAVSQTPKYLVTQMGNDKSIKCEQNLGHDTMYWYKQDSKKFLKIMFSYNNKELIINETVPNRFSPKSPDKAHLNLHINSLELGDSAVYFCASSPQGWGYTFGSGTRLTVV.

This clonotype was observed at least ten times. The chain is built from TRBV5-4 and TRBJ2-7; maybe TRBD2 (7 bases). Germline CDR1 and CDR2: SGHNT and YYREEE (reference sequence). The CDR3 loop spans 14 amino acids. V was cut by 3 bases and J by 6 bases, with 16 bases left in between. As DNA, the CDR3 is TGTGCCAGCAGCTCCCCGGGGGGCGCAGGCGAGCAGTACTTC. This translates into CASSSPGGAGEQYF.

This clonotype showed up many times. This sequence joins TRBV9 and TRBJ2-3; no clear D gene. V dropped 0 bases and J dropped 3 bases, with 11 bases sitting between them. Germline CDR1 and CDR2: SGDLS and YYNGEE. The CDR3 sequence is 15 residues long. The CDR3 region is CASSVGPERTDTQYF. As DNA, the CDR3 is TGTGCCAGCAGCGTAGGTCCCGAAAGGACAGATACGCAGTATTTT.

This chain links TRBV12-3 or TRBV12-4 with TRBJ2-1; the D gene is possibly TRBD1 (6 bases). CDR3 size: 12 residues. V shed 5 bases and J shed 9 bases, with 11 bases lying between them. CDR3 coding DNA: TGTGCCAGCAGTCAGGGGAATAGTGAGCAGTTCTTC. This sequence encodes CASSQGNSEQFF.

This clonotype was observed at least ten times. The V call is TRBV28, the J call TRBJ2-2; TRBD2 matches at 9 bases. The CDR3 covers 16 residues. Germline V gene sequence: CDR1 MDHEN, CDR2 SYDVKM. V shed 3 bases, J shed 5 bases, and the junction held 7 bases outside the gene matches. The CDR3: CASSFPGLARTGELFF. CDR3 nucleotides: TGTGCCAGCAGTTTCCCGGGACTAGCTAGGACCGGGGAGCTGTTTTTT. Drawing the rest from reference TRBV28 and TRBJ2-2, the complete variable domain is DVKVTQSSRYLVKRTGEKVFLECVQDMDHENMFWYRQDPGLGLRLIYFSYDVKMKEKGDIPEGYSVSREKKERFSLILESASTNQTSMYLCASSFPGLARTGELFFGEGSRLTVL.

This clonotype was counted many times. The CDR3 DNA sequence: TGTGCCAGCAGTTTAGCGCAGGGAGGTAATACGCAGTATTTT. Encoded protein: CASSLAQGGNTQYF. The gene calls are TRBV12-3 or TRBV12-4 and TRBJ2-3, with a possible D match to TRBD2 (6 bases). The CDR3 length is 14 residues. The V end lost 0 bases, the J end lost 7 bases, and 11 bases lay between the germline ends.

Ten or more counts support this clonotype. This sequence joins TRBV5-5 and TRBJ1-1; D is ambiguous. The length of the CDR3 is 13 residues. Trimming pared 3 bases from V and 3 bases from J, leaving 9 bases between. Germline V gives CDR1 SGHKS, CDR2 YYEKEE (reference sequence). CDR3 sequence reads: CASSSRRYTEAFF. The CDR3 DNA reads TGTGCCAGCAGCTCCCGACGGTACACTGAAGCTTTCTTT.